This TCR beta chain emerged from a study of T-cell memory formation after mild COVID-19. Study conclusions and caveats: A second wave expanding day 15 to 37 was CD4+-biased; contracting clones were balanced. CD8+ contracting clones occupied EMRA, while CD4+ ones occupied mainly CM and EM.

In the case of this clonotype: Its antigen remains unknown.

Germline-derived CDR1 and CDR2 are SGHAT and FQNNGV. This CDR3 contains 14 residues. The ends were cut back, 1 base at V and 3 bases at J, with 10 bases in the middle. Sample barcodes and UMIs were carried by the TCR alpha and TCR beta cDNA libraries that 5'RACE generated with constant-segment primers. MiXCR, run by TCRdb on the 5' RACE reads, gives a single entry per CDR3 protein. Here the sample spans 450,000 or so distinct CDR3 sequences, approximately 23% being singletons. The receptor was derived from an adult woman who had mild COVID-19 (a few samples of this study predate the infection). Cell type and time point are not known. What was sequenced was PBMCs or a T cell subset sorted from them (not recorded which). The J gene is TRBJ2-7, the V gene TRBV11-2; the D gene could be TRBD1 or TRBD2 (6 bases each). The DNA of the CDR3 is TGTGCCAGCAGCTTAGCTAGGGGGGACTACGAGCAGTACTTC. Its translation is CASSLARGDYEQYF.